The clone carrying this T cell receptor beta chain was picked up many times. Its antigen is unidentified. The source material, RNA transcripts, was used to amplify TCR beta CDR3 regions. The primer set for the first-round RT-PCR of the TCR CDR3 was HTBI. TCRdb reprocessed the multiplex PCR reads via MiXCR and lists one record per CDR3 protein. Of about 98,000 distinct CDR3 sequences in the sample, roughly 40% were seen once. This sample is part of a study of T cells in Graves' hyperthyroidism and ophthalmopathy. Whole-study results and caveats: A 13 V-J signature model discriminated ophthalmopathy versus stable hyperthyroidism. Most clonotypes expanded in the thyroid (above 0.001) were also present in blood.

This CDR3 comprises 16 residues. The V gene's germline CDR1 is SGHVS and CDR2 FNYEAQ. The V end lost 0 bases, the J end lost 4 bases, and 13 bases lay between the germline ends. Researchers barred patients who had uncontrolled infection, other autoimmune disease, pregnancy or lactation. This clonotype was sampled from a woman aged 25 to 39 with Graves' hyperthyroidism. This chain uses TRBV7-6 with TRBJ1-3, with D hard to call. Sequences were obtained from peripheral blood or thyroid tissue (not recorded which). DNA for the CDR3: TGTGCCAGCAGCTTAGCGGGCCCAGATCGAGGAAACACCATATATTTT. Encoded protein: CASSLAGPDRGNTIYF.